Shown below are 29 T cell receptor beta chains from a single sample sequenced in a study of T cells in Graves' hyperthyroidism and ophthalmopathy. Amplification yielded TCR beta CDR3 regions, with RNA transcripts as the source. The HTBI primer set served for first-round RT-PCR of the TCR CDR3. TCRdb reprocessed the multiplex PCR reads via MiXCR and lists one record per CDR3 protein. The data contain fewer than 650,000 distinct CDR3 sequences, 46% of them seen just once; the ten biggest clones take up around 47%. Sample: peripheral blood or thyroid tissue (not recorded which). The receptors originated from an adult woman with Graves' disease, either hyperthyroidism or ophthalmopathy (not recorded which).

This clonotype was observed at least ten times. The CDR3 DNA reads TGTGCCAGCAGCACACTAGCGGAGAACACCGGGGAGCTGTTTTTT. Its translation is CASSTLAENTGELFF. The chain carries TRBV12-3 or TRBV12-4 and TRBJ2-2; TRBD2 matches 8 bases. V gave up 6 bases and J gave up 1 base; unmatched junction bases: 4. This CDR3 contains 15 residues.

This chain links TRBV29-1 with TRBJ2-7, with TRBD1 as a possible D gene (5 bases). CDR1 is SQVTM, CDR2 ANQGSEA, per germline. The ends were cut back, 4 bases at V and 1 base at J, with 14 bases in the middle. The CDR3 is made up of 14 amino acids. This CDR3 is CSVVQVGKSYEQYF. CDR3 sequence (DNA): TGCAGCGTTGTACAGGTGGGGAAATCCTACGAGCAGTACTTC.

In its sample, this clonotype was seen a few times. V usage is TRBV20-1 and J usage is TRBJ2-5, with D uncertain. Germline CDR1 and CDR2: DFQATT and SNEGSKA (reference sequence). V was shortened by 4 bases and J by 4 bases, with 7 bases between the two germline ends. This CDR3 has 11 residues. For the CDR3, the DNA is TGCAGTGCTACACATCCAGAGACCCAGTACTTC. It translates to CSATHPETQYF.

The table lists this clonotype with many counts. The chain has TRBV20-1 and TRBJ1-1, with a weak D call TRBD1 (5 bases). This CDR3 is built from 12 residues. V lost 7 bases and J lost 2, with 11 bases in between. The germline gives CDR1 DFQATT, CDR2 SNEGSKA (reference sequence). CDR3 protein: CSGEGHNTEAFF. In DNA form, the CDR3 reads TGCAGTGGGGAAGGACACAACACTGAAGCTTTCTTT.

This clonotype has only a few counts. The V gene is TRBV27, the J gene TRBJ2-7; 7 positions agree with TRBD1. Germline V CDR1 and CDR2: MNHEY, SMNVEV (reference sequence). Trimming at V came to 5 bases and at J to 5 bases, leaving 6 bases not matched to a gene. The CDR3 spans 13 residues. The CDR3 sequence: CASSTHRGDEQYF. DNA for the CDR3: TGTGCCAGCAGTACCCACAGGGGAGACGAGCAGTACTTC.

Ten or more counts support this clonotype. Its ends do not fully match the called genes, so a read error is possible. CDR3 sequence: CASSSDRGNEKLFF. As DNA, the CDR3 is TGCGCCAGCAGCAGCGACAGGGGTAATGAAAAACTGTTTTTT. The chain recombines TRBV7-9 with TRBJ1-4, with 8 bases aligning to TRBD1. CDR3 length: 14 amino acids. In germline, CDR1 is SEHNR, CDR2 FQNEAQ (reference sequence).

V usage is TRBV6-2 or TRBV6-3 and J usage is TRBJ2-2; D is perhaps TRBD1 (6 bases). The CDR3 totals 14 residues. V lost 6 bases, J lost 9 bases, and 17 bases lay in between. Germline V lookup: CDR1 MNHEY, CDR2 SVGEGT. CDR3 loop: CASREDSSLRELFF. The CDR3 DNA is TGTGCCAGCAGAGAGGACAGCAGCTTGAGGGAGCTGTTTTTT.

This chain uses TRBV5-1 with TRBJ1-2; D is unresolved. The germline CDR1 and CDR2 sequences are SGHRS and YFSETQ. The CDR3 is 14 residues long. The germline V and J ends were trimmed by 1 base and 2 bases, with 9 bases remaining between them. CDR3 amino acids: CASSLSDVNYGYTF. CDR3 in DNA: TGCGCCAGCAGCTTGTCAGACGTCAACTATGGCTACACCTTC.

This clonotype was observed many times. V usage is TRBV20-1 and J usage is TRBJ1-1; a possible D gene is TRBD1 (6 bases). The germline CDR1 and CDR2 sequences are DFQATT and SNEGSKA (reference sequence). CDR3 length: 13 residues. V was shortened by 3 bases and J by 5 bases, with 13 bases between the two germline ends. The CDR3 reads CSASRGRGTEAFF. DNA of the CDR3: TGCAGTGCTAGTCGGGGAAGGGGGACTGAAGCTTTCTTT.

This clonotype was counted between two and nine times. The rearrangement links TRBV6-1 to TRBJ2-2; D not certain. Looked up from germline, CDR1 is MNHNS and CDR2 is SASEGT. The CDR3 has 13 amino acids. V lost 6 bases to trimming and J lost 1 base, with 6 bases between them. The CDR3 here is CASRLRNTGELFF. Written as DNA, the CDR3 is TGTGCCAGCAGACTCAGGAACACCGGGGAGCTGTTTTTT.

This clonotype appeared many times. CDR3 DNA sequence: TGCAGCGTTGAACTCTGGAAGATGAACACTGAAGCTTTCTTT. This encodes CSVELWKMNTEAFF. The chain links TRBV29-1 to TRBJ1-1; no reliable D call. The CDR3 is 14 amino acids. Trimming stripped 2 bases from V and 0 bases from J, with 10 bases between. Germline CDR1 is SQVTM and CDR2 is ANQGSEA. Full variable domain (rest looked up from reference TRBV29-1 and TRBJ1-1): SAVISQKPSRDICQRGTSLTIQCQVDSQVTMMFWYRQQPGQSLTLIATANQGSEATYESGFVIDKFPISRPNLTFSTLTVSNMSPEDSSIYLCSVELWKMNTEAFFGQGTRLTVV.

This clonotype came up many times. The CDR3 DNA sequence: TGCGCCAGCAGACCCTCGACGGCAGAGCTCTACGAGCAGTACTTC. The encoded protein is CASRPSTAELYEQYF. The chain recombines TRBV5-1 with TRBJ2-7; D gene unclear. V was trimmed by 5 bases and J by 3 bases, leaving 18 bases between them. The CDR3 contains 15 residues. Germline V CDR1 and CDR2: SGHRS, YFSETQ.

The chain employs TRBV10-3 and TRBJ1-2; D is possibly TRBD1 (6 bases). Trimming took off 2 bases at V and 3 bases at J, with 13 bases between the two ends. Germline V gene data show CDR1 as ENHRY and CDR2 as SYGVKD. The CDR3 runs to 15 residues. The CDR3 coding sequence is TGTGCCATCAGTGAGAAGGGGGGGTATGACTATGGCTACACCTTC. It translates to CAISEKGGYDYGYTF.

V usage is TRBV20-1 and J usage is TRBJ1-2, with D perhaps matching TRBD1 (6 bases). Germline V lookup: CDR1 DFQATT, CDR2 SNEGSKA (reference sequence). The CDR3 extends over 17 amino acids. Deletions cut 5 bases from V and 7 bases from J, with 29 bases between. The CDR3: CSAYTRDTSGDPSGYTF. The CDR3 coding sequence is TGCAGTGCTTATACCCGGGACACTTCCGGGGACCCAAGTGGCTACACCTTC.

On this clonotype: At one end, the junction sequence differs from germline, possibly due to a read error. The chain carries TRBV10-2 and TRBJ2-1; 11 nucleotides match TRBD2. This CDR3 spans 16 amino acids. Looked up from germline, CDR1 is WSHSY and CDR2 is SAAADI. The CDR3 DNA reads TGCGCTAGCAGTGCCTTGGGACTAGCGGCCCGGTATGAGCAGTTCTTC. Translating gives CASSALGLAARYEQFF.

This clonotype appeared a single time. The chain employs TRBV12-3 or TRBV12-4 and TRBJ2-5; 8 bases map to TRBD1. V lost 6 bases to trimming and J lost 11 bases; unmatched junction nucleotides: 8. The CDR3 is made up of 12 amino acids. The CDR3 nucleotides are TGTGCCAGCAGCCAAACAGGGGGACTTCAGTACTTC. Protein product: CASSQTGGLQYF.

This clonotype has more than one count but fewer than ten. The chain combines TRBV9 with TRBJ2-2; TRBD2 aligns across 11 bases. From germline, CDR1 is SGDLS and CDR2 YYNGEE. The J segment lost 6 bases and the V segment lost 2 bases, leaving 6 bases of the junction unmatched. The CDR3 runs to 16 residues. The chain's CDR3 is CASSVLVAGGAGELFF. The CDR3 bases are TGTGCCAGCAGCGTCTTGGTAGCGGGGGGGGCCGGGGAGCTGTTTTTT. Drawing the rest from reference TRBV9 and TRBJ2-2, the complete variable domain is DSGVTQTPKHLITATGQRVTLRCSPRSGDLSVYWYQQSLDQGLQFLIQYYNGEERAKGNILERFSAQQFPDLHSELNLSSLELGDSALYFCASSVLVAGGAGELFFGEGSRLTVL.

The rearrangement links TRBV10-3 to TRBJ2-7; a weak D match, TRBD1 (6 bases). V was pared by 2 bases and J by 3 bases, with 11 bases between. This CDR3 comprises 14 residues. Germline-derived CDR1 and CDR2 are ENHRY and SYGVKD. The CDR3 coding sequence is TGTGCCATCAGTGAGCCGGACAGAAACTACGAGCAGTACTTC. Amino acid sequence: CAISEPDRNYEQYF.

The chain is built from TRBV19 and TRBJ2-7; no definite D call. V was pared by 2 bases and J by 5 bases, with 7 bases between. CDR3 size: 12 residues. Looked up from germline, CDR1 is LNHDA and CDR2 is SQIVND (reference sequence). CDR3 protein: CASSINRDEQYF. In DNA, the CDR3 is TGTGCCAGTAGTATAAATCGGGACGAGCAGTACTTC.

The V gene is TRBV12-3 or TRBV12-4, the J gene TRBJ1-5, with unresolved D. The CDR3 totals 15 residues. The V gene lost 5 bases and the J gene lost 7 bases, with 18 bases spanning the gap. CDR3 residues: CASSLPLGSQQPQHF. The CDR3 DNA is TGTGCCAGCAGTCTCCCTTTGGGGTCCCAACAGCCCCAGCATTTT.

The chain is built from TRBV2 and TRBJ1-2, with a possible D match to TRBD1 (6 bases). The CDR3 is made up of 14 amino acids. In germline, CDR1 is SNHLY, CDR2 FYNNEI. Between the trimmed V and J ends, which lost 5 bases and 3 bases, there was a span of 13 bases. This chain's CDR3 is CASSYGGRDYGYTF. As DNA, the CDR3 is TGTGCCAGCAGTTACGGGGGGCGCGACTATGGCTACACCTTC.

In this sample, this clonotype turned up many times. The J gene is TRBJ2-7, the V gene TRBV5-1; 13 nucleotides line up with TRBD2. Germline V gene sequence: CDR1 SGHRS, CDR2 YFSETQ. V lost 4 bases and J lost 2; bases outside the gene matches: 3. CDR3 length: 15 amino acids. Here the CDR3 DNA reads TGCGCCAGCAGCCTACTAGCGGGAGGGCCCTACGAGCAGTACTTC. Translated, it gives CASSLLAGGPYEQYF.

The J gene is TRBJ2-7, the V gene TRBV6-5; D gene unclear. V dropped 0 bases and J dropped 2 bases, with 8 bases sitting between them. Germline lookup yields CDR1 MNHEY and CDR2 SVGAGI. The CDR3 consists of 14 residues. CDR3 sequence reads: CASSYSTVTYEQYF. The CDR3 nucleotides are TGTGCCAGCAGTTACTCGACGGTAACCTACGAGCAGTACTTC.

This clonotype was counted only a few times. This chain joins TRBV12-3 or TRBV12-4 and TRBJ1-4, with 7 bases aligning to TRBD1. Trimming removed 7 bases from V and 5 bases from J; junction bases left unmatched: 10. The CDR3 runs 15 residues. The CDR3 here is CASTRLGQPNEKLFF. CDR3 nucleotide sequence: TGTGCCAGCACCAGGCTGGGACAGCCGAATGAAAAACTGTTTTTT.

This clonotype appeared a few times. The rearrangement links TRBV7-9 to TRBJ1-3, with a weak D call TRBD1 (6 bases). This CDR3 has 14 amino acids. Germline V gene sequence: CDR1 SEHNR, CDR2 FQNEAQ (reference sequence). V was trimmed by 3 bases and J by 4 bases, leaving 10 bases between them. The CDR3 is CASSLRTVGNTIYF. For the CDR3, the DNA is TGTGCCAGCAGCTTGAGGACAGTAGGAAACACCATATATTTT.

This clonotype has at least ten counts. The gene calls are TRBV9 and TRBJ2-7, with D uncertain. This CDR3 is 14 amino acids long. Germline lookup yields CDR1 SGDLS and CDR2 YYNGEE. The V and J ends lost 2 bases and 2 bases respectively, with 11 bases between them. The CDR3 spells CASSVGEPAYEQYF. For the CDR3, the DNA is TGTGCCAGCAGCGTTGGCGAGCCCGCCTACGAGCAGTACTTC.

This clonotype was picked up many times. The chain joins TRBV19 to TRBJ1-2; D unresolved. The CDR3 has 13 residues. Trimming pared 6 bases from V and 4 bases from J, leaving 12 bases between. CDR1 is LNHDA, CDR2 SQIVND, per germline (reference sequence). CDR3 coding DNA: TGTGCCAGTAGCATCGGTTTCCGCTATGGCTACACCTTC. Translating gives CASSIGFRYGYTF.

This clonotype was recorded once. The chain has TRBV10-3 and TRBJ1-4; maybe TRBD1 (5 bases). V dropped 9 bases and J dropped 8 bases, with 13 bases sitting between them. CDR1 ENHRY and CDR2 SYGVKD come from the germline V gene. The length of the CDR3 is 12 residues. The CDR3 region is CAITERGEKLFF. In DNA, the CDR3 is TGTGCCATAACTGAGAGGGGAGAAAAACTGTTTTTT.

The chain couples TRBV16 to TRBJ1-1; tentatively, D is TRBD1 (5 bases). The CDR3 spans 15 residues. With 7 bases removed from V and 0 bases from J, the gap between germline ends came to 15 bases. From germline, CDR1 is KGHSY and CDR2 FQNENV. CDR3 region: CASKQSGLLNTEAFF. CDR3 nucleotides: TGTGCCAGCAAACAATCGGGACTCCTGAACACTGAAGCTTTCTTT.